Detailed here is one T cell receptor beta chain. Its target is unknown. This specimen belongs to a study of memory CD4+ T cells and cytomegalovirus serostatus. About the research overall: This sample comes from healthy Belgian adults, fewer than ten CMV seropositive, roughly 22 seronegative.

General study findings and limits: The CMV-associated TCR signature appears largely within the CD4+ memory repertoire.

The germline V gene has CDR1 SGHAT and CDR2 FQNNGV. CDR3 length: 13 amino acids. Trimming left V 5 bases short and J 9 bases short, with 17 bases between. The sort gate was single viable CD3+CD4+CD8-CD45RO+ cells for memory CD4+ T cells. Source study methods: After removing out-of-frame reads, 2,204,828 distinct TCRbeta sequences remained. The repertoire was sequenced with immunoSEQ multiplex PCR; TCRdb's copy has only in-frame clones and lacks some. That table is the source of V, J and clone size, and D and trimming were worked out from the DNA. The sample has some 53,000 clones, roughly three quarters seen once.

The sequencing input was memory CD4+ T cells from blood. The chain carries TRBV11-2 and TRBJ2-7; D is possibly TRBD2 (6 bases). The receptor was isolated from an adult in good health and CMV-seronegative. CDR3 in amino acids: CASSPGTALRQYF. CDR3 nucleotides: TGTGCCAGCAGCCCGGGGACTGCGTTGCGGCAGTACTTC.